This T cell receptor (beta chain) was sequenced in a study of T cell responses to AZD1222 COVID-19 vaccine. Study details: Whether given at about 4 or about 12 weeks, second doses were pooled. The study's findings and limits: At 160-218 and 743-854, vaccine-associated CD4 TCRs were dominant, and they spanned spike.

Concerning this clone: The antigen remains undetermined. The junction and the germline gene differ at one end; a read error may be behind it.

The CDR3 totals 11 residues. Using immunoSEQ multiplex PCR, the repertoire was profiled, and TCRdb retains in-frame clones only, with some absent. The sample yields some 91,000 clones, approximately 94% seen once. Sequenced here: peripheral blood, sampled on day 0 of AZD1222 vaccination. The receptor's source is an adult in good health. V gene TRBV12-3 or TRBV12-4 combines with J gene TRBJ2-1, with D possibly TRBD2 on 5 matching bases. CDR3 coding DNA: TGTGCCAGCACCAGTCGGGGTCCCGGGGTCTTC. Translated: CASTSRGPGVF.